This TCR beta chain emerged from a study of beta chain features in type 1 diabetes. Sequencing targeted expressed TCRB transcripts, as all isolated RNA had been reverse transcribed. Using immunoSEQ multiplex PCR, the repertoire was profiled, and TCRdb retains in-frame clones only, with some absent. The sample includes 810,000 or so clones, 17% seen only once; the top ten take 0.02% to 0.03%. The CDR3 is made up of 14 amino acids. Between the trimmed V and J ends, which lost 4 bases and 3 bases, there was a span of 14 bases. Germline lookup yields CDR1 SGHDT and CDR2 YYEEEE. CD45RO/CCR7/CD25/CD127/CD95/CD27 staining was used to isolate CD4+ naive, central memory, regulatory and stem cell-like memory cells by sorting. This clone was observed a handful of times.

Sample: naive CD4+ T cells from blood. The J gene is TRBJ2-7, the V gene TRBV5-6; possible D gene TRBD2, 5 bases. This receptor was taken from a young woman in good health. Here the CDR3 reads CASSGIRDFYEQYF. The CDR3 nucleotides are TGTGCCAGCAGCGGGATCCGGGATTTCTACGAGCAGTACTTC.